The T cell receptor beta chain described here comes from a study of blood T cell repertoires in COVID-19. In germline, CDR1 is SGHRS, CDR2 YFSETQ. This CDR3 is 15 amino acids long. V was cut by 4 bases and J by 0 bases, with 13 bases left in between. In the original workflow: By means of reference gene primer amplification, nucleated cell counts were estimated. Some clones are missing from TCRdb's copy, which holds only in-frame ones; the method was immunoSEQ multiplex PCR. From that table come the V and J calls and clone size; the DNA was used to work out D and trimming. The sample shows roughly 74,000 clones, 70% to 90% of them seen only once.

Specimen: peripheral blood. The source is a man in his sixties or seventies with acute or convalescent COVID-19. The rearrangement links TRBV5-1 to TRBJ2-5, with a tentative D call TRBD1 (6 bases). CDR3 sequence reads: CASSPIGQHQETQYF. The CDR3 DNA follows: TGCGCCAGCAGCCCTATCGGACAGCACCAAGAGACCCAGTACTTC.